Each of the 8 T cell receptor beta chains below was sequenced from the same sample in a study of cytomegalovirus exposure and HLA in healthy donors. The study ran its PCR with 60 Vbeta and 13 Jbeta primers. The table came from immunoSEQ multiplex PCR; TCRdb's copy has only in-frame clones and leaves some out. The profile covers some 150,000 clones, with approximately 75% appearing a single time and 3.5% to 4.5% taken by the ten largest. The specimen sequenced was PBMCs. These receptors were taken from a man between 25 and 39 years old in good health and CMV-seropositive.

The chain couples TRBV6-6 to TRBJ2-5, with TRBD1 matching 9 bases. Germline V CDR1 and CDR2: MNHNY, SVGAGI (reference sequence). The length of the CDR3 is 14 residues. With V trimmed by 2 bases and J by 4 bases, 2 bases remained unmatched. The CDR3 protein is CASSYPDRGETQYF. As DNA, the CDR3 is TGTGCCAGCAGTTACCCGGACAGGGGAGAGACCCAGTACTTC.

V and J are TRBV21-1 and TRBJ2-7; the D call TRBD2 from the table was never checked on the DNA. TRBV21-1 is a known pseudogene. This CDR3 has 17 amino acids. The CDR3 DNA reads TGTGCCAGCAGCAAATGGGGCGTAAGGGAGGGTGCCTACGAGCAGTACTTC. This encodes CASSKWGVREGAYEQYF.

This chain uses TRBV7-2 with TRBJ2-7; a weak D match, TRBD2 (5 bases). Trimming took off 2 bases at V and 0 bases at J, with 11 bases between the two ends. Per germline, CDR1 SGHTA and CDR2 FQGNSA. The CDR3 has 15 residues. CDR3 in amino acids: CASSLNPGSSYEQYF. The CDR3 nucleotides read TGTGCCAGCAGCTTAAATCCGGGGAGCTCCTACGAGCAGTACTTC.

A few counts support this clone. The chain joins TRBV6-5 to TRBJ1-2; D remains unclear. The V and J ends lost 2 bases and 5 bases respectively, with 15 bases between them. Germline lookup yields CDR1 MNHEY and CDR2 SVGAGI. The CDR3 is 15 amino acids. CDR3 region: CASSYDSDGLYGYTF. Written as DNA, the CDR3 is TGTGCCAGCAGTTACGACTCGGACGGACTTTATGGCTACACCTTC.

The CDR3 sequence is CASSEVGGGSYNEQFF. The DNA for the CDR3 is TGTGCCAGCAGTGAAGTGGGCGGGGGCTCCTACAATGAGCAGTTCTTC. The chain is built from TRBV25-1 and TRBJ2-1; 7 nucleotides align to TRBD2. Germline CDR1 is MGHDK and CDR2 is SYGVNS. The CDR3 covers 16 residues. Trimming removed 2 bases from V and 0 bases from J; junction bases left unmatched: 4.

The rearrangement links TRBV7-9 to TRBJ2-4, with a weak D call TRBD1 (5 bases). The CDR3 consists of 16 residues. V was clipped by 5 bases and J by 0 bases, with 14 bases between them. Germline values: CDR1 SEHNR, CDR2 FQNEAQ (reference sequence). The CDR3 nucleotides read TGTGCCAGCAGCACCACTAAGGGGTTAGCCAAAAACATTCAGTACTTC. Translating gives CASSTTKGLAKNIQYF.

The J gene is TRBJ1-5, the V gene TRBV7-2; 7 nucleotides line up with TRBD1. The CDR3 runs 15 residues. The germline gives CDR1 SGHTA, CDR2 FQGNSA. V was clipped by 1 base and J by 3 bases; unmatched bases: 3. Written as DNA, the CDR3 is TGTGCCAGCAGCTTAGGGACAGGTTACAATCAGCCCCAGCATTTT. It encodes CASSLGTGYNQPQHF.

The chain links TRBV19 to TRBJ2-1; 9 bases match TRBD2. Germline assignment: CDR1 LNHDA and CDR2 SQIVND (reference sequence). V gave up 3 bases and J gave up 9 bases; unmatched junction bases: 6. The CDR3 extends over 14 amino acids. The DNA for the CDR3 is TGTGCCAGTAGTATTGGCGGGGGGGCAGGTGAGCAGTTCTTC. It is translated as CASSIGGGAGEQFF.